This T cell receptor (beta chain) originates from a study of blood T cell repertoires in COVID-19. Only in-frame clones appear in the TCRdb table, and some are missing; sequencing was by immunoSEQ multiplex PCR. The sample records fewer than 110,000 clones, around 82% being singletons. Germline V gene sequence: CDR1 SGHKS, CDR2 YYEKEE (reference sequence). V was clipped by 4 bases and J by 5 bases, with 18 bases between them. This CDR3 region has 15 residues. Material for sequencing was peripheral blood. The chain couples TRBV5-5 to TRBJ1-1, with D hard to call. This sequence was found in a human donor in a cohort sampled during active or convalescent COVID-19. This chain's CDR3 is CASSPLSGPGTEAFF. DNA of the CDR3: TGTGCCAGCAGCCCCCTATCCGGGCCGGGGACTGAAGCTTTCTTT.